The following is a T cell receptor (beta chain) sequence with its context. This sample was included in a study of T cells in Graves' hyperthyroidism and ophthalmopathy. Amplified regions were TCR beta CDR3 sequences from RNA transcripts. Primed by the HTBI set, a first-round RT-PCR was run on the TCR CDR3. One entry per CDR3 protein, called by TCRdb with MiXCR from the multiplex PCR reads. This sample has a few hundred thousand distinct CDR3 sequences, with more than 12% found just once. Input material: blood. This TCR derives from a woman younger than 45 with Graves' hyperthyroidism.

CDR3 nucleotide sequence: TGCGCCAGCAGCTTGGAGACTAGCGGGAGAGGGGAGCTGTTTTTT. This encodes CASSLETSGRGELFF. The chain couples TRBV5-1 to TRBJ2-2; 12 bases are shared with TRBD2. V was clipped by 0 bases and J by 8 bases; unmatched bases: 2. CDR1 and CDR2 from the germline V gene are SGHRS and YFSETQ. The CDR3 spans 15 residues.